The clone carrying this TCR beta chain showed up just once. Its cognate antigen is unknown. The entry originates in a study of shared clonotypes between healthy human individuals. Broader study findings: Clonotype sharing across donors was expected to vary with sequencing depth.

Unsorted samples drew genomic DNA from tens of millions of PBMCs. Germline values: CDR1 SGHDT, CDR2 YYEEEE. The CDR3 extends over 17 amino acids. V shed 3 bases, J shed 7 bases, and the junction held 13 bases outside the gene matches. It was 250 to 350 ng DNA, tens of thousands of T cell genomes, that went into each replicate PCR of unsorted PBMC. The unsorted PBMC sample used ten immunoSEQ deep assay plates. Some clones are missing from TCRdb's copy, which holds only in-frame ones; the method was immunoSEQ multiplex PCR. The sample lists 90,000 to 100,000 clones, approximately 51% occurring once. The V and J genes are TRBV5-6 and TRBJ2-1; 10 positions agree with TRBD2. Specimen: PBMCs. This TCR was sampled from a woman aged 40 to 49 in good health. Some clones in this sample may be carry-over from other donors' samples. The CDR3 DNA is TGTGCCAGCAGCTCCCCTAGCGGGAGCTACCTTAGGAATGAGCAGTTCTTC. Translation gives CASSSPSGSYLRNEQFF.